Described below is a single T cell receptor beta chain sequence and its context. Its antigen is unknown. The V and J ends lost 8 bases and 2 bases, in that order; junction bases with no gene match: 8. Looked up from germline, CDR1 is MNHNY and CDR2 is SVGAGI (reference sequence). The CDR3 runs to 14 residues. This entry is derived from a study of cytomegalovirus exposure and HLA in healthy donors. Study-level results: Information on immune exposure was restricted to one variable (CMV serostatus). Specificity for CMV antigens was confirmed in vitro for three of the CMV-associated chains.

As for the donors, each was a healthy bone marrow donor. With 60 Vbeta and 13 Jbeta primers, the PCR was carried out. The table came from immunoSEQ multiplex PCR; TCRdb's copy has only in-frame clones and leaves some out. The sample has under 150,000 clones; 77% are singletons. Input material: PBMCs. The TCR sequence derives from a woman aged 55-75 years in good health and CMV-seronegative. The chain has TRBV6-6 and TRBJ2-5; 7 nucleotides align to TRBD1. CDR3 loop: CASGTGAQQETQYF. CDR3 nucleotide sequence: TGTGCCAGCGGCACAGGGGCGCAGCAAGAGACCCAGTACTTC.